This record covers a single T cell receptor (beta chain). The sample is drawn from a study of OX40 agonist ivuxolimab in advanced cancers. About the study: Patients in dose escalation had liver, melanoma, kidney or head and neck cancers.

Unmatched junction bases numbered 14, after V lost 7 bases and J lost 7 bases. Germline V CDR1 and CDR2: LNHDA, SQIVND (reference sequence). CDR3 length: 16 residues. Assay: immunoSEQ multiplex PCR; the TCRdb copy retains only in-frame clones and omits some. The sample carries over 65,000 clones, 84% recorded once. The TCR sequence derives from an adult with an advanced solid tumor such as melanoma, head and neck, liver or kidney cancer. This chain connects TRBV19 to TRBJ2-1; the match to TRBD1 covers 9 bases. The specimen comprised CD4+ or CD8+ T cells sorted from blood, sampled in a trial of the OX40 agonist ivuxolimab. The CDR3 is CASTTPLGTGKNEQFF. The CDR3 DNA reads as TGTGCCAGTACCACCCCACTCGGGACAGGGAAGAATGAGCAGTTCTTC. Full variable domain (rest looked up from reference TRBV19 and TRBJ2-1): DGGITQSPKYLFRKEGQNVTLSCEQNLNHDAMYWYRQDPGQGLRLIYYSQIVNDFQKGDIAEGYSVSREKKESFPLTVTSAQKNPTAFYLCASTTPLGTGKNEQFFGPGTRLTVL.